The clone carrying this T cell receptor beta chain was detected ten times or more. The antigen is not known. The authors amplified TCR beta CDR3 regions from RNA transcripts. Amplification began with first-round RT-PCR using HTBI primers, then second-round multiplex PCR was performed. TCRdb analysed the multiplex PCR reads with MiXCR anew, one entry per CDR3 protein. The repertoire has around 600,000 distinct CDR3 sequences, about 38% of them found once; the top ten carry around 3.3%. CDR1 is DFQATT and CDR2 is SNEGSKA in the germline V gene (reference sequence). The CDR3 is 14 residues long. V lost 1 base and J 6 bases, leaving 10 bases between the germline ends. This sample was taken from a study of Graves' ophthalmopathy and Graves' hyperthyroidism. Regarding the study as a whole: Most expanded clonotypes in thyroid above 0.001 frequency also showed up in blood.

The V and J genes are TRBV20-1 and TRBJ1-6; D perhaps matches TRBD1 (5 bases). This receptor was identified in an adult man with Graves' ophthalmopathy. The sample consisted of peripheral blood. This CDR3 is CSARVGQGNSPLHF. CDR3 sequence (DNA): TGCAGTGCTAGAGTGGGCCAGGGTAATTCACCCCTCCACTTT.